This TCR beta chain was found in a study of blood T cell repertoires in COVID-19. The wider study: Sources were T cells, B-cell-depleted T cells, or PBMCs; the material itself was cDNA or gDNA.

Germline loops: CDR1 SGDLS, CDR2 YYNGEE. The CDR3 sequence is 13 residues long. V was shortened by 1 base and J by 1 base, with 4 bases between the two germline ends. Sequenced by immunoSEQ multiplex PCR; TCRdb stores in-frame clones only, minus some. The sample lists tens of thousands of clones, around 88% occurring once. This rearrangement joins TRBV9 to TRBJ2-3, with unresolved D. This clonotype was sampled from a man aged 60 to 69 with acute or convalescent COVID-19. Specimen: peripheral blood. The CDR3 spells CASSVLGTDTQYF. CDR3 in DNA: TGTGCCAGCAGCGTACTAGGCACAGATACGCAGTATTTT.